This passage covers 9 T cell receptor beta chains from one sample sequenced in a study of radiotherapy plus CTLA-4 blockade in lung cancer. Only in-frame clones appear in the TCRdb table, and some are missing; sequencing was by immunoSEQ multiplex PCR. The sample lists 80,000 to 100,000 clones, around 86% seen once, with around 3.7% in the top ten. Sequenced here: peripheral blood, sampled from a patient treated with radiotherapy plus ipilimumab. The receptors here all came from a human donor with non-small cell lung cancer who had a partial response to radiotherapy plus ipilimumab.

The chain uses TRBV5-1 and TRBJ1-2, with TRBD1 as a possible D gene (5 bases). V was cut by 0 bases and J by 5 bases, with 8 bases left in between. Germline V gene data show CDR1 as SGHRS and CDR2 as YFSETQ. The CDR3 extends over 13 amino acids. The CDR3 DNA is TGCGCCAGCAGCTTGGAGGCAGGGTATGGCTACACCTTC. Its translation: CASSLEAGYGYTF.

The chain couples TRBV27 to TRBJ2-1, with a weak D call TRBD1 (6 bases). The V and J ends lost 3 bases and 4 bases respectively, with 13 bases between them. Germline values: CDR1 MNHEY, CDR2 SMNVEV (reference sequence). The CDR3 length is 15 residues. The CDR3 spells CASSFGTSGYNEQFF. The DNA for the CDR3 is TGTGCCAGCAGTTTCGGGACATCCGGATACAATGAGCAGTTCTTC.

This clone was picked up a small number of times. The chain recombines TRBV7-2 with TRBJ2-1; TRBD2 is a possible D gene (6 bases). V was clipped by 5 bases and J by 6 bases, with 11 bases between them. The CDR3 extends over 13 amino acids. The germline gives CDR1 SGHTA, CDR2 FQGNSA. CDR3 bases: TGTGCCAGCAGCCGCGGGACCTCCAATGAGCAGTTCTTC. Its protein is CASSRGTSNEQFF.

The J gene is TRBJ1-2, the V gene TRBV5-1; the D gene is possibly TRBD1 (5 bases). The CDR3 spans 14 residues. The germline V gene has CDR1 SGHRS and CDR2 YFSETQ. V was clipped by 2 bases and J by 4 bases, with 12 bases between them. Here the CDR3 DNA reads TGCGCCAGCAGCTTACCCTCTAGGGGCTATGGCTACACCTTC. Encoded protein: CASSLPSRGYGYTF.

V gene TRBV6-1 combines with J gene TRBJ1-1, with TRBD1 matching over 9 bases. From germline, CDR1 is MNHNS and CDR2 SASEGT. The CDR3 loop spans 14 amino acids. The V and J ends lost 4 bases and 5 bases, in that order; junction bases with no gene match: 5. The CDR3 DNA reads TGTGCCAGCAGTGGTACAGGGGGCGCGACTGAAGCTTTCTTT. Residues: CASSGTGGATEAFF.

The chain recombines TRBV9 with TRBJ2-1; TRBD2 matches 9 bases. V was clipped by 2 bases and J by 7 bases; unmatched bases: 7. The germline V gene encodes CDR1 SGDLS and CDR2 YYNGEE. The CDR3 consists of 15 residues. The CDR3 sequence is CASSVGGRAVNEQFF. In nucleotides, the CDR3 is TGTGCCAGCAGCGTCGGCGGGAGGGCCGTTAATGAGCAGTTCTTC.

This chain uses TRBV10-1 with TRBJ2-1; D gene ambiguous. Trimming cost V 1 base and J 4 bases, with 5 bases left between them. The CDR3 extends over 13 amino acids. Per the germline V gene, CDR1 is WNHNN and CDR2 is SYGVQD (reference sequence). CDR3 loop: CASSEYSYNEQFF. Here the CDR3 DNA reads TGCGCCAGCAGTGAGTACAGTTACAATGAGCAGTTCTTC.

The chain has TRBV28 and TRBJ2-4, with TRBD1 matching 9 bases. The junction had 8 bases not matched to a gene; V was cut back by 4 bases and J by 13 bases. Germline V gene data show CDR1 as MDHEN and CDR2 as SYDVKM. The length of the CDR3 is 13 residues. The CDR3 loop is CASSSGTGSSQYF. The CDR3 coding sequence is TGTGCCAGCAGTTCCGGGACAGGGTCGTCCCAGTACTTC. The variable domain in full, completed from reference TRBV28 and TRBJ2-4, reads DVKVTQSSRYLVKRTGEKVFLECVQDMDHENMFWYRQDPGLGLRLIYFSYDVKMKEKGDIPEGYSVSREKKERFSLILESASTNQTSMYLCASSSGTGSSQYFGAGTRLSVL.

V usage is TRBV28 and J usage is TRBJ2-5; perhaps TRBD1 as D (6 bases). Germline CDR1 reads MDHEN; CDR2 reads SYDVKM. The CDR3 runs 13 residues. The V and J ends lost 7 bases and 3 bases respectively, with 12 bases between them. The CDR3 protein is CASILRGKETQYF. As DNA, the CDR3 is TGTGCCAGCATATTAAGGGGGAAAGAGACCCAGTACTTC.